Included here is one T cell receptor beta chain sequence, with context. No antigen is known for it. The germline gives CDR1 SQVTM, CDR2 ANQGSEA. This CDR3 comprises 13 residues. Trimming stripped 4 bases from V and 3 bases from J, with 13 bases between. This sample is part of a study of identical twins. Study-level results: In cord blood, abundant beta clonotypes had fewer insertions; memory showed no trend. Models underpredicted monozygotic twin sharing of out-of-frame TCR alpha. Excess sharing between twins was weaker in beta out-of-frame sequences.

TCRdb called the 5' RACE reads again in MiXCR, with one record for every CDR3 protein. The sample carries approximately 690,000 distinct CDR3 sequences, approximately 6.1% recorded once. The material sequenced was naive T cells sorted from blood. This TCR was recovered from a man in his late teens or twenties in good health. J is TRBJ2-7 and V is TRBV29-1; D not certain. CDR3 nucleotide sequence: TGCAGCGTTGGGGTGCAGGCGCGCTACGAGCAGTACTTC. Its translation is CSVGVQARYEQYF.